A single sample gave rise to the 15 T cell receptor beta chains below, sequenced in a study of cytomegalovirus exposure and HLA in healthy donors. PCR was performed using 60 Vbeta and 13 Jbeta primers. Method: immunoSEQ multiplex PCR; TCRdb's copy keeps in-frame clones and lacks some. The profile shows roughly 190,000 clones, about three quarters of them singletons. The material sequenced was PBMCs. The origin of the receptors is a woman aged 25 to 39 in good health and CMV-seropositive.

This clone was counted a few times. CDR3: CASSQILRDRAYEQYF. In DNA form, the CDR3 reads TGTGCCAGCAGCCAGATCCTCCGAGACAGAGCCTACGAGCAGTACTTC. The chain recombines TRBV27 with TRBJ2-7; possibly TRBD1 for D (5 bases). The V end was cut by 6 bases, the J end by 2 bases, with 20 bases between. The CDR3 has 16 amino acids. Per germline, CDR1 MNHEY and CDR2 SMNVEV (reference sequence).

The genes are TRBV7-2 and TRBJ2-7; the D is unclear. The germline V and J ends were trimmed by 0 bases and 6 bases, with 9 bases remaining between them. The germline CDR1 and CDR2 sequences are SGHTA and FQGNSA. This CDR3 has 13 residues. The chain's CDR3 is CASSLARQLEQYF. The CDR3 nucleotides are TGTGCCAGCAGCTTAGCGCGGCAACTCGAGCAGTACTTC.

This chain connects TRBV4-2 to TRBJ1-4; TRBD1 might be the D (5 bases). Germline CDR1 and CDR2: LGHNA and YNFKEQ. Trimming took 3 bases from V and 0 from J, leaving 20 bases between them. The CDR3 covers 19 residues. CDR3 in amino acids: CASSQGAGGFGATNEKLFF. The CDR3 nucleotides are TGTGCCAGCAGCCAGGGCGCCGGGGGGTTTGGGGCAACTAATGAAAAACTGTTTTTT.

In nucleotides, the CDR3 is TGTGCCTGGAGTGTACCAGCGGGAGTCCCCCGCGAGCAGTACTTC. Residues: CAWSVPAGVPREQYF. The rearrangement links TRBV30 to TRBJ2-7; TRBD2 agrees at 8 bases. This CDR3 is built from 15 residues. J gave up 6 bases and V 0 bases, and 10 bases lay outside the gene matches. CDR1 is GTSNPN and CDR2 is SVGIG in the germline V gene (reference sequence).

The chain uses TRBV10-3 and TRBJ1-5; D is possibly TRBD1 (6 bases). Germline lookup yields CDR1 ENHRY and CDR2 SYGVKD. Trimming cost V 2 bases and J 4 bases, with 12 bases left between them. The CDR3 extends over 15 amino acids. The CDR3 sequence is CAISEGRGENQPQHF. The DNA of the CDR3 is TGTGCCATCAGTGAGGGCAGGGGAGAAAATCAGCCCCAGCATTTT.

The V gene is TRBV7-2, the J gene TRBJ1-3; 7 bases are a match to TRBD1. From germline, CDR1 is SGHTA and CDR2 FQGNSA. J was trimmed by 6 bases and V by 6 bases; bases with no gene match: 8. The CDR3 extends over 14 amino acids. The CDR3 DNA reads as TGTGCCAGCAGGCCAGCAGGGGGAAAAAACACCATATATTTT. Its protein product is CASRPAGGKNTIYF.

The chain joins TRBV28 to TRBJ2-5; 11 bases are shared with TRBD2. V was pared by 2 bases and J by 1 base, with 6 bases of the junction left unmatched. The CDR3 runs 17 residues. Per germline, CDR1 MDHEN and CDR2 SYDVKM. This CDR3 reads CASSLTLAGGPQETQYF. CDR3 bases: TGTGCCAGCAGTTTAACCCTAGCGGGAGGACCCCAAGAGACCCAGTACTTC.

The gene calls are TRBV4-2 and TRBJ2-6; TRBD1 agrees at 10 bases. J lost 2 bases, V lost 4 bases, and 2 bases had no gene match. Germline CDR1 is LGHNA and CDR2 is YNFKEQ. The length of the CDR3 is 16 residues. In DNA form, the CDR3 reads TGTGCCAGCAGCCCGGGACAGGGGACTGGGGCCAACGTCCTGACTTTC. It encodes CASSPGQGTGANVLTF.

V usage is TRBV4-1 and J usage is TRBJ2-5; perhaps TRBD1 as D (7 bases). V was trimmed by 5 bases and J by 4 bases, leaving 11 bases between them. Germline CDR1 and CDR2: MGHRA and YSYEKL. The CDR3 runs 13 residues. CDR3: CASSGQGGETQYF. The CDR3 DNA reads as TGCGCCAGCAGCGGTCAGGGGGGAGAGACCCAGTACTTC.

The chain links TRBV5-1 to TRBJ2-1; TRBD2 matches at 10 bases. J was trimmed by 5 bases and V by 4 bases; bases with no gene match: 12. The CDR3 runs 17 residues. The V gene's germline CDR1 is SGHRS and CDR2 YFSETQ. The CDR3 DNA reads as TGCGCCAGCAGCCGTGGACCTGGGACTAGCGCCGACAATGAGCAGTTCTTC. Protein: CASSRGPGTSADNEQFF.

The chain combines TRBV9 with TRBJ2-7; 7 positions match TRBD1. The CDR3 has 11 residues. CDR1 and CDR2 from the germline V gene are SGDLS and YYNGEE. The V and J ends lost 7 bases and 6 bases, in that order; junction bases with no gene match: 4. The CDR3 bases are TGTGCCAGCTCGACAGGGACCGAGCAGTACTTC. Translation: CASSTGTEQYF.

The CDR3 sequence: CASSDSPRSEKLFF. The CDR3 bases are TGCGCCAGCAGTGATAGCCCGAGGAGTGAAAAACTGTTTTTT. The chain joins TRBV10-2 to TRBJ1-4, with D uncertain. Germline V CDR1 and CDR2: WSHSY, SAAADI. The CDR3 length is 14 residues. The ends were cut back, 3 bases at V and 7 bases at J, with 12 bases in the middle.

This chain links TRBV7-2 with TRBJ2-1, with 12 bases matching TRBD2. V shed 4 bases, J shed 6 bases, and the junction held 4 bases outside the gene matches. The CDR3 contains 15 residues. The germline V gene encodes CDR1 SGHTA and CDR2 FQGNSA. The CDR3 nucleotides are TGTGCCAGCAGCTCTAGCGGGGGGGCGCTCAATGAGCAGTTCTTC. Translating gives CASSSSGGALNEQFF.

The chain couples TRBV2 to TRBJ1-6; the D is unclear. V lost 7 bases and J lost 3, with 13 bases in between. Germline-derived CDR1 and CDR2 are SNHLY and FYNNEI. This CDR3 has 15 residues. The CDR3 bases are TGTGCCAGCACCGAGGGTCAGCTCTATAATTCACCCCTCCACTTT. It is translated as CASTEGQLYNSPLHF.

This chain connects TRBV5-1 to TRBJ1-5, with D unresolved. This CDR3 region has 15 residues. Trimming cost V 0 bases and J 1 base, with 8 bases left between them. Germline V lookup: CDR1 SGHRS, CDR2 YFSETQ. Written as DNA, the CDR3 is TGCGCCAGCAGCTTGGGACTTTCAAGCAATCAGCCCCAGCATTTT. Its protein is CASSLGLSSNQPQHF.